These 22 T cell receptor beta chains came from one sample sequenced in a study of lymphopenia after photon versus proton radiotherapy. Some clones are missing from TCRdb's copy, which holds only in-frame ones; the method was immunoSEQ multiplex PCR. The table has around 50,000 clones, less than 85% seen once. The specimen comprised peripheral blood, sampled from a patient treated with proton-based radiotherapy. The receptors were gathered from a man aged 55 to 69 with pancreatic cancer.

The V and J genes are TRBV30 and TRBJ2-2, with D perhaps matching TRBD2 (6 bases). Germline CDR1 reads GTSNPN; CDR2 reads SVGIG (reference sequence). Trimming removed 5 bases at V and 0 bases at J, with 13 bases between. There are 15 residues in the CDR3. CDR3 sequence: CAWGKGLSNTGELFF. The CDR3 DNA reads TGTGCCTGGGGGAAGGGACTGTCGAACACCGGGGAGCTGTTTTTT.

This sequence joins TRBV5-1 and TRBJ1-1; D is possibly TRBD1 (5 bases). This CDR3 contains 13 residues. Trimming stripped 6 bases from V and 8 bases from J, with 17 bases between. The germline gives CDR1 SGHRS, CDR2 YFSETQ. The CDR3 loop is CASTDRTQGEAFF. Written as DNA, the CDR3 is TGCGCCAGCACAGACCGAACCCAGGGAGAAGCTTTCTTT.

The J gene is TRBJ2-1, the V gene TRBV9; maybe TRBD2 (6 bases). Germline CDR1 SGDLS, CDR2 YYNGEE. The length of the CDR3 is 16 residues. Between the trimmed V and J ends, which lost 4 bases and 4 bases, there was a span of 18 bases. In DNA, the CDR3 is TGTGCCAGCAGCCCTACCTCTAGCGACAATTACAATGAGCAGTTCTTC. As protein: CASSPTSSDNYNEQFF.

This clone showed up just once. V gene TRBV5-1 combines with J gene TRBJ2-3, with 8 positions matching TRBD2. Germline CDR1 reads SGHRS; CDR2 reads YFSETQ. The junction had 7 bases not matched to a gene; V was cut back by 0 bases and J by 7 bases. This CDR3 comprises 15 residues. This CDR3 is CASSLELAAAHTQYF. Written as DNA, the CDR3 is TGCGCCAGCAGCTTGGAACTAGCGGCCGCCCATACGCAGTATTTT.

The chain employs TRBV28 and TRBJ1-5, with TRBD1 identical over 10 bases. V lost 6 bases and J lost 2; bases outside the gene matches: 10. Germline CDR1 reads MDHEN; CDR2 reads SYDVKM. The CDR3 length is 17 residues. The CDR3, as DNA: TGTGCCAGCAGGCCCACCCGGGACAGGGGAGGCAATCAGCCCCAGCATTTT. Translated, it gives CASRPTRDRGGNQPQHF.

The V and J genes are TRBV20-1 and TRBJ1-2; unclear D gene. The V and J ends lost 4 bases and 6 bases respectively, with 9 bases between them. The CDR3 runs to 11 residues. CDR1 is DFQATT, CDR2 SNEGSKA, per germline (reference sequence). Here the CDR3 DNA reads TGCAGTGCTAACGAAGCGGATGGCTACACCTTC. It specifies CSANEADGYTF.

CDR3 sequence reads: CASSLRALAGSTDTQYF. The CDR3 bases are TGTGCCAGCAGCTTAAGAGCGCTAGCGGGAAGCACAGATACGCAGTATTTT. This chain links TRBV7-3 with TRBJ2-3; 9 nucleotides match TRBD2. The CDR3 extends over 17 amino acids. Germline V lookup: CDR1 SGHTA, CDR2 FQGTGA. After removal of 1 base from V and 0 bases from J, the junction contained 5 bases not matched to a gene.

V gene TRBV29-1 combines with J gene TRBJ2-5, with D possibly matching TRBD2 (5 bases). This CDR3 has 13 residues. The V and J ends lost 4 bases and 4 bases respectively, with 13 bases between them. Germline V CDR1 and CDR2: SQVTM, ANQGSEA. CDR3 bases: TGCAGCGTTGGTCGGGGTTGGGGAGAGACCCAGTACTTC. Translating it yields CSVGRGWGETQYF.

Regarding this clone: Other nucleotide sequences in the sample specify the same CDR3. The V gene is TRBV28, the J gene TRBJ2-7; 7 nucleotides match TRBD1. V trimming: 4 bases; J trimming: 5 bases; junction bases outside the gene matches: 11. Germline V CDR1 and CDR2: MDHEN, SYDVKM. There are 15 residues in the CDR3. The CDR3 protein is CASSSGQVAGHEQYF. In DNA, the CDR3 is TGTGCCAGCAGTTCCGGACAGGTGGCCGGCCACGAGCAGTACTTC.

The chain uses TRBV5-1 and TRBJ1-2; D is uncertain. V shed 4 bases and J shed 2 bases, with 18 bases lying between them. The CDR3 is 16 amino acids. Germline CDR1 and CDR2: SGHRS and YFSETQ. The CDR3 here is CASSPNSGGGNYGYTF. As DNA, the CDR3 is TGCGCCAGCAGCCCAAACTCGGGTGGAGGGAACTATGGCTACACCTTC.

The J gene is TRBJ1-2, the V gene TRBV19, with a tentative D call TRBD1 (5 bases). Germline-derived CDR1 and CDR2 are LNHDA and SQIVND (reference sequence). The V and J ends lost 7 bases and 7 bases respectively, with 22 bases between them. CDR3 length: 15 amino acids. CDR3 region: CASINRGGDASGYTF. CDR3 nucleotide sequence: TGTGCCAGTATCAATAGGGGCGGGGATGCGAGTGGCTACACCTTC.

The CDR3 region is CASSAPDFSLYF. As DNA, the CDR3 is TGTGCCAGCAGTGCTCCGGACTTCTCTCTATACTTC. V and J are TRBV6-6 and TRBJ2-7; perhaps TRBD2 as D (5 bases). The ends were cut back, 5 bases at V and 13 bases at J, with 18 bases in the middle. Germline CDR1 MNHNY, CDR2 SVGAGI (reference sequence). This CDR3 has 12 residues.

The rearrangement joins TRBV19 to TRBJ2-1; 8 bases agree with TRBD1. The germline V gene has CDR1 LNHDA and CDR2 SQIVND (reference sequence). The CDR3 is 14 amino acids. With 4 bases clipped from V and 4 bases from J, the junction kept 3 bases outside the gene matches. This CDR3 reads CASSKQGVYNEQFF. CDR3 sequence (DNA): TGTGCCAGTAGTAAACAGGGGGTGTACAATGAGCAGTTCTTC.

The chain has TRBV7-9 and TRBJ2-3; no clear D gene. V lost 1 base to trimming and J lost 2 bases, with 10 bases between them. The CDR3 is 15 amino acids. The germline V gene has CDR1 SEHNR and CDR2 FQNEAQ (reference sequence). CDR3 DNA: TGTGCCAGCAGCTTAGGGCTAGTAGACACAGATACGCAGTATTTT. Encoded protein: CASSLGLVDTDTQYF.

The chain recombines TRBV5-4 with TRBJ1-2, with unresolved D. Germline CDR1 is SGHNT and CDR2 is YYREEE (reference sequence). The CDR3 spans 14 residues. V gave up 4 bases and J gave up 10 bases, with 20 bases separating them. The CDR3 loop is CASSPPGSQSDYTF. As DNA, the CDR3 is TGTGCCAGCAGCCCCCCGGGATCTCAAAGCGACTACACCTTC. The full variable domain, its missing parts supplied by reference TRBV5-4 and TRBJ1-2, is ETGVTQSPTHLIKTRGQQVTLRCSSQSGHNTVSWYQQALGQGPQFIFQYYREEENGRGNFPPRFSGLQFPNYSSELNVNALELDDSALYLCASSPPGSQSDYTFGSGTRLTVV.

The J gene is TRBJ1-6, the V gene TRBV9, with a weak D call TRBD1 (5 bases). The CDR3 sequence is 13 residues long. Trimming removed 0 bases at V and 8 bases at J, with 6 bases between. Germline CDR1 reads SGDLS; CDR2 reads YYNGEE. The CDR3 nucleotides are TGTGCCAGCAGCGTAGAGACAGATTCACCCCTCCACTTT. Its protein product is CASSVETDSPLHF.

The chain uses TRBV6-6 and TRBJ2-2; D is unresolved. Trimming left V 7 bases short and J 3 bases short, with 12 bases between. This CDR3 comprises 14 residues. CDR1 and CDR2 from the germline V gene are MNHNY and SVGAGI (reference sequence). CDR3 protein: CASTHSKDTGELFF. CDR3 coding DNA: TGTGCCAGCACCCACAGCAAGGACACCGGGGAGCTGTTTTTT.

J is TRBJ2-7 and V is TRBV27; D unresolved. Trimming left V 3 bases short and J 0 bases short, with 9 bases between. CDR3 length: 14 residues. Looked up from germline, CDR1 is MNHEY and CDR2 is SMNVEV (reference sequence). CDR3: CASSFLGTSYEQYF. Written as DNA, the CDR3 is TGTGCCAGCAGTTTCTTGGGTACCTCCTACGAGCAGTACTTC.

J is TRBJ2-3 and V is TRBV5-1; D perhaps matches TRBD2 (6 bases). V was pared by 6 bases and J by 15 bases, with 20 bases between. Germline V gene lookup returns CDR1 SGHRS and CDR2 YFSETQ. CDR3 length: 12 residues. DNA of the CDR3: TGCGCCAGCATTGGGGCGGGAAGATCGGAATATTTT. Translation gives CASIGAGRSEYF.

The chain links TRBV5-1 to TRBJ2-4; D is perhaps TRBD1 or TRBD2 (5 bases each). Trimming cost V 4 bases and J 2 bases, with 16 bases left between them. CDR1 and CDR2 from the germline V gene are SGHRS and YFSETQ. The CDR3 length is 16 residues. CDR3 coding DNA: TGCGCCAGCAGCGATGGGGGAACAAGGCCCAAAAACATTCAGTACTTC. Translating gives CASSDGGTRPKNIQYF.

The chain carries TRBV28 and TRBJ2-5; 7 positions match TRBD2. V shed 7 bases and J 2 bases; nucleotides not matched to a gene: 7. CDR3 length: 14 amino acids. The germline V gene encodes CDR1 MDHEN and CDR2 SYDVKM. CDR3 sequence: CASIPFGGQETQYF. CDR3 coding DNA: TGTGCCAGCATCCCCTTCGGGGGGCAAGAGACCCAGTACTTC.

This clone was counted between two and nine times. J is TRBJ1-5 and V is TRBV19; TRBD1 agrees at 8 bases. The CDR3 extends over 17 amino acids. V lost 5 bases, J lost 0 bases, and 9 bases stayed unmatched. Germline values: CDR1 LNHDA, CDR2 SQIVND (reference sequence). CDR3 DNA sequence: TGTGCCAGTAGTGCGACAGACAGGGGAATTAGCAATCAGCCCCAGCATTTT. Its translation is CASSATDRGISNQPQHF.